This T cell receptor (beta chain) was retrieved from a study of blood T cell repertoires in COVID-19. Looking at the study overall: T cells, B-cell-depleted T cells, or PBMCs supplied cDNA or gDNA.

Trimming took off 5 bases at V and 5 bases at J, with 25 bases between the two ends. In germline, CDR1 is SGHTA, CDR2 FQGNSA. The CDR3 spans 17 residues. Seattle patient enrollment occurred during active infection, with longitudinal follow-up thereafter. This table comes from immunoSEQ multiplex PCR, and its TCRdb copy is limited to in-frame clones, with some not included. Found here are roughly 180,000 clones, roughly 81% of them singletons; the top ten hold 8% to 13%. The TCR comes from a woman aged 40-49 years with COVID-19, enrolled during active disease. The chain carries TRBV7-2 and TRBJ2-7; weak D call: TRBD2 (6 bases). The sample taken for sequencing was peripheral blood. The CDR3 DNA reads as TGTGCCAGCAGCCCCCGGCGGGCGAGAGTCGCGGGGAACGAGCAGTACTTC. Translated, it gives CASSPRRARVAGNEQYF.